This TCR beta chain was obtained from a study of shared clonotypes between healthy human individuals. Whole-study results and caveats: Generally, naive subsets came out with larger estimated richness than memory subsets. Large depth notwithstanding, sorted-subset sequencing proved incomplete by rarefaction. Sequencing depth was predicted to influence how clonotypes are shared among donors.

Here immunoSEQ multiplex PCR was the method, and the copy in TCRdb shows in-frame clones only, minus some. Seen here are more than 550,000 clones, 90% observed once, and the top ten hold approximately 35%. As regards this clone: Its specificity is not known.

The sequence derives from a man aged 18 to 29 in good health. Some clones in this sample may be carry-over from other donors' samples. The sample consisted of memory CD8+ T cells from PBMCs. Subset described: CD45RO+ cells pooled with CCR7-negative TemRA cells.

The CDR3 protein is CASSFSRDTSAEQYF. DNA of the CDR3: TGTGCCAGCAGCTTTTCCCGGGACACCTCGGCCGAGCAGTACTTC. The chain links TRBV7-8 to TRBJ2-7; D is perhaps TRBD1 (6 bases). This CDR3 has 15 residues. Germline values: CDR1 SGHVS, CDR2 FQNEAQ. The V and J ends lost 3 bases and 6 bases respectively, with 18 bases between them.